The 19 T cell receptor beta chains listed next were all sequenced from one sample in a study of T cell clonality in common variable immunodeficiency (dated by TCRdb to the mid-2010s). Their target antigens are unknown. The library was prepared using the immunoSEQ multiplex PCR assay. TCRdb stores this immuneACCESS table with in-frame sequences only. Part of the clones is absent; in the studies checked, under half of the shortfall reflects unresolved V genes, and no reason is known for the rest. The sample table records around 16,000 clones. 4.9% of the sample lies in the top ten. Points the paper makes about the study in general: Reportedly, TCRbeta sequences from CVID had fewer deletions and N-nucleotide insertions, and highly modified clones with 13 or more V deletions were absent from CVID.

The sequencing sample was made of peripheral blood mononuclear cells. The receptors were sampled from a human donor with common variable immunodeficiency.

Points on this clone: The read ends 3 residues before the CDR3 terminus; that terminus is restored from the germline J gene. V usage is TRBV5-6 and J usage is TRBJ2-2; TRBD1 agrees at 8 bases. Germline-derived CDR1 and CDR2 are SGHDT and YYEEEE. The CDR3 runs 15 residues. Trimming removed 4 bases from V and 5 bases from J; junction bases left unmatched: 7. CDR3 residues: CASSRRTGRTGELFF. Partial CDR3 DNA: TGTGCCAGCAGCCGTCGGACAGGGCGGACCGGGGAG.

This clone is identified as medium-sized from frequency. The CDR3 end lies 3 residues beyond the end of the read and is filled in from the germline J gene. V usage is TRBV2 and J usage is TRBJ2-3, with 7 bases that match TRBD2. The germline CDR1 and CDR2 sequences are SNHLY and FYNNEI. The CDR3 covers 14 residues. Unmatched junction bases numbered 3, after V lost 6 bases and J lost 0 bases. Here the CDR3 reads CASRTSFSTDTQYF. The DNA read from the CDR3 is TGTGCCAGCAGGACTAGCTTCAGCACAGATACG. The full variable domain, its missing parts supplied by reference TRBV2 and TRBJ2-3, is EPEVTQTPSHQVTQMGQEVILRCVPISNHLYFYWYRQILGQKVEFLVSFYNNEISEKSEIFDDQFSVERPDGSNFTLKIRSTKLEDSAMYFCASRTSFSTDTQYFGPGTRLTVL.

Notes on this clone: The CDR3 extends 3 residues past the end of the read, so its final part is completed from the germline J gene. V usage is TRBV19 and J usage is TRBJ2-1, with 7 bases identical to TRBD2. CDR1 is LNHDA and CDR2 is SQIVND in the germline V gene (reference sequence). This CDR3 has 15 amino acids. With 5 bases clipped from V and 8 bases from J, the junction kept 12 bases outside the gene matches. The DNA read from the CDR3 is TGTGCCAGTAGTGGGACTACTTTCGGGGTCGATGAG. It encodes CASSGTTFGVDE. In full, the CDR3 is CASSGTTFGVDEQFF.

On this clone: Sequencing ends 3 residues short of the CDR3 end; the germline J gene provides the rest. The V and J genes are TRBV19 and TRBJ2-5, with D perhaps matching TRBD1 (5 bases). The CDR3 length is 13 residues. With 3 bases removed from V and 2 bases from J, the gap between germline ends came to 7 bases. Germline CDR1 reads LNHDA; CDR2 reads SQIVND (reference sequence). The part of the CDR3 DNA that was read is TGTGCCAGTAGTATGACAGCTCAAGAGACC. Translation: CASSMTAQET. The CDR3 in its entirety is CASSMTAQETQYF.

Comment on this clone: The read stops 3 residues short of the end of the CDR3; the missing end is completed from the germline J gene. This chain uses TRBV19 with TRBJ2-1, with 8 bases lining up with TRBD1. V trimming: 7 bases; J trimming: 2 bases; junction bases outside the gene matches: 4. Germline V gene lookup returns CDR1 LNHDA and CDR2 SQIVND (reference sequence). The CDR3 runs 14 residues. The sequenced CDR3 bases are TGTGCCAGTAACCCGACAGGGGCCTACAATGAG. Translating it yields CASNPTGAYNE. The full-length CDR3 reads as CASNPTGAYNEQFF.

Of note for this clone: The read ends 3 residues shy of where the CDR3 ends; the end is completed using the germline J gene. This chain joins TRBV29-1 and TRBJ2-3; no clear D. CDR1 SQVTM and CDR2 ANQGSEA come from the germline V gene. The germline V and J ends were trimmed by 4 bases and 4 bases, with 6 bases remaining between them. This CDR3 comprises 11 residues. CDR3 bases read: TGCAGCGTTGTTCGTCCAGATACG. This codes for CSVVRPDT. The full CDR3 is CSVVRPDTQYF.

As concerns this clone: Sequencing ends 3 residues short of the CDR3 end; the germline J gene provides the rest. The V call is TRBV2, the J call TRBJ2-5; 8 bases map to TRBD2. The CDR3 totals 14 residues. After removal of 8 bases from V and 5 bases from J, the junction contained 10 bases not matched to a gene. From germline, CDR1 is SNHLY and CDR2 FYNNEI. This CDR3 reads CASLGGARGETQYF. Partial CDR3 DNA: TGTGCCAGCCTCGGGGGGGCGAGGGGGGAGACC.

Comments on this clone: The CDR3 goes on 3 residues after the read ends, and that part is filled in from the germline J gene. The chain recombines TRBV11-3 with TRBJ2-7; TRBD2 aligns across 7 bases. V lost 1 base to trimming and J lost 2 bases; unmatched junction nucleotides: 5. Germline V gives CDR1 SGHNT, CDR2 YENEEA. This CDR3 has 15 residues. CDR3 amino acids: CASSLGSGATYEQYF. The covered CDR3 bases are TGTGCCAGCAGCTTAGGAAGCGGGGCTACCTACGAG.

A note on this clone: The DNA ends 3 residues before the CDR3 does, and the rest of the CDR3 is filled in from the germline J gene. V gene TRBV7-8 combines with J gene TRBJ2-5, with D possibly matching TRBD2 (5 bases). With 0 bases removed from V and 5 bases from J, the gap between germline ends came to 13 bases. CDR1 is SGHVS and CDR2 is FQNEAQ in the germline V gene. The CDR3 length is 15 residues. The CDR3 protein is CASSLASGSYETQYF. The covered CDR3 bases are TGTGCCAGCAGCTTAGCGAGCGGATCCTACGAGACC. The full variable domain, rest sourced from reference TRBV7-8 and TRBJ2-5, is GAGVSQSPRYKVAKRGQDVALRCDPISGHVSLFWYQQALGQGPEFLTYFQNEAQLDKSGLPSDRFFAERPEGSVSTLKIQRTQQEDSAVYLCASSLASGSYETQYFGPGTRLLVL.

On this clone itself: The CDR3 end is not reached by the read, which stops 3 residues before it; the germline J gene fills it in. The J gene is TRBJ1-6, the V gene TRBV5-1; weak D call: TRBD1 (6 bases). This CDR3 has 16 amino acids. Trimming shortened V by 1 base and J by 7 bases, and 15 bases separated the two germline ends. Germline V gene data show CDR1 as SGHRS and CDR2 as YFSETQ. CDR3 region: CASSLSRQGKNSPLHF. CDR3 DNA (partial): TGCGCCAGCAGCTTGAGCCGCCAGGGGAAGAATTCACCC. Based on the CDR3 plus reference TRBV5-1 and TRBJ1-6, the full variable domain is KAGVTQTPRYLIKTRGQQVTLSCSPISGHRSVSWYQQTPGQGLQFLFEYFSETQRNKGNFPGRFSGRQFSNSRSEMNVSTLELGDSALYLCASSLSRQGKNSPLHFGNGTRLTVT.

A note on this clone: The read comes to an end 3 residues before the CDR3 does, leaving the germline J gene to fill in the end. This chain links TRBV2 with TRBJ1-4; the match to TRBD1 covers 8 bases. The CDR3 is 15 residues long. Germline V gene data show CDR1 as SNHLY and CDR2 as FYNNEI. J was trimmed by 2 bases and V by 5 bases; bases with no gene match: 4. The sequenced part of the CDR3 DNA is TGTGCCAGCAGTCGACAGGGGTCTACTAATGAAAAA. It translates to CASSRQGSTNEK. The entire CDR3 protein is CASSRQGSTNEKLFF.

Comment on this clone: The read finishes 3 residues shy of the CDR3 end, and the germline J gene is used to complete it. The chain joins TRBV6-1 to TRBJ2-7, with 7 bases matching TRBD1. Germline V gene data show CDR1 as MNHNS and CDR2 as SASEGT. The CDR3 length is 15 residues. The trim removed 4 bases at V and 3 bases at J, leaving 9 bases unmatched. The covered CDR3 bases are TGTGCCAGCAGTGCCCGGGGACAGTACTACTACGAG. Translating it yields CASSARGQYYYE. The whole CDR3 region reads CASSARGQYYYEQYF.

In regard to this clone: Sequencing ends 3 residues short of the CDR3 end; the germline J gene provides the rest. This rearrangement joins TRBV20-1 to TRBJ2-3; 8 nucleotides agree with TRBD2. From germline, CDR1 is DFQATT and CDR2 SNEGSKA (reference sequence). The CDR3 covers 16 residues. Losses at the gene ends were 0 bases for V and 3 bases for J; bases not matched to a gene: 8. The chain's CDR3 is CSARDRGGVRTDTQYF. The sequenced part of the CDR3 DNA is TGCAGTGCTAGAGATCGGGGGGGAGTAAGAACAGATACG.

Incomplete CDR3 DNA: TGTGCCAGTAACTACGAAATGGGGCCC. Protein sequence: CASNYEMGP. The whole CDR3 region reads CASNYEMGPQHF. The chain carries TRBV19 and TRBJ1-5; D gene uncertain. The missing CDR3 end, 3 residues past where the read stops, is filled in from the germline J gene. The V end lost 7 bases, the J end lost 9 bases, and 13 bases lay between the germline ends. Germline V gives CDR1 LNHDA, CDR2 SQIVND (reference sequence). The CDR3 runs 12 residues.

Note on this clone: Coverage ceases 3 residues before the CDR3 finishes, and the germline J gene fills in the end. This chain links TRBV19 with TRBJ1-2; a possible D gene is TRBD1 (5 bases). The CDR3 has 14 amino acids. Trimming took off 3 bases at V and 7 bases at J, with 15 bases between the two ends. In germline, CDR1 is LNHDA, CDR2 SQIVND (reference sequence). The CDR3 is CASSISRDSSGYTF. The covered CDR3 bases are TGTGCCAGTAGTATTTCCAGGGATTCGAGTGGC.

Note on this clone: Read coverage stops 3 residues before the CDR3 terminus; the germline J gene supplies the remainder. This sequence joins TRBV18 and TRBJ2-5; 9 nucleotides line up with TRBD2. V shed 3 bases, J shed 0 bases, and the junction held 2 bases outside the gene matches. CDR3 length: 15 amino acids. Germline V gene lookup returns CDR1 KGHSH and CDR2 LQKENI. The CDR3 loop reads CASSPLAGYQETQYF. Incomplete CDR3 DNA: TGTGCCAGCTCACCCCTAGCGGGGTACCAAGAGACC. The full variable domain, completed using reference TRBV18 and TRBJ2-5, is NAGVMQNPRHLVRRRGQEARLRCSPMKGHSHVYWYRQLPEEGLKFMVYLQKENIIDESGMPKERFSAEFPKEGPSILRIQQVVRGDSAAYFCASSPLAGYQETQYFGPGTRLLVL.

CDR3 loop: CASSLGQGTGETQYF. The covered CDR3 bases are TGTGCCAGCAGCTTAGGACAGGGTACTGGAGAGACC. V and J are TRBV7-9 and TRBJ2-5, with 7 bases fitting TRBD1. Coverage ceases 3 residues before the CDR3 finishes, and the germline J gene fills in the end. The V gene end was trimmed by 1 base and the J gene end by 4 bases; junction bases not matched to a gene: 6. Germline CDR1 and CDR2: SEHNR and FQNEAQ (reference sequence). The CDR3 has 15 amino acids.

Worth noting for this clone: The observed sequence ends 3 residues before the CDR3 terminus, with the missing tail filled in from the germline J gene. This chain uses TRBV2 with TRBJ2-7; 7 bases align to TRBD1. Germline trimming cut 1 base from V and 3 bases from J; bases unmatched to any gene: 9. CDR1 is SNHLY and CDR2 is FYNNEI in the germline V gene. This CDR3 region has 16 residues. The part of the CDR3 DNA that was read is TGTGCCAGCAGTGAAGGGGGCCGGGACAGACTCTACGAG. Its translation: CASSEGGRDRLYE. The entire CDR3 reads CASSEGGRDRLYEQYF.

On this clone itself: Read sequence stops 3 residues before the CDR3 end, and the germline J gene provides the missing end. The chain recombines TRBV18 with TRBJ1-1; the D gene is possibly TRBD1 (6 bases). The CDR3 runs 12 residues. Germline values: CDR1 KGHSH, CDR2 LQKENI. The covered CDR3 bases are TGTGCCAGCTCACCACGTACAGGGAAG. Residues: CASSPRTGK. The full CDR3 reads CASSPRTGKAFF.